There are a few counts of the clone carrying this T cell receptor (beta chain). This entry is derived from a study of T cell clones after liver transplantation. V dropped 3 bases and J dropped 3 bases, with 9 bases sitting between them. Germline V gives CDR1 SGHNT, CDR2 YYREEE (reference sequence). CDR3 length equals 13 residues. The protocol was immunoSEQ multiplex PCR, while the TCRdb copy is restricted to in-frame clones and leaves out a portion. Of roughly 80,000 clones listed, around four fifths are singletons. This sequence originates from a human patient who received a liver transplant. Some T cells may possibly be graft donor cells. Source: CD4+ T cells from blood, taken around 45 months after liver transplant. This chain links TRBV5-4 with TRBJ2-5; D may correspond to TRBD1 or TRBD2 (5 bases each). CDR3 residues: CASSYGTEETQYF. CDR3 DNA sequence: TGTGCCAGCAGCTACGGGACCGAAGAGACCCAGTACTTC.